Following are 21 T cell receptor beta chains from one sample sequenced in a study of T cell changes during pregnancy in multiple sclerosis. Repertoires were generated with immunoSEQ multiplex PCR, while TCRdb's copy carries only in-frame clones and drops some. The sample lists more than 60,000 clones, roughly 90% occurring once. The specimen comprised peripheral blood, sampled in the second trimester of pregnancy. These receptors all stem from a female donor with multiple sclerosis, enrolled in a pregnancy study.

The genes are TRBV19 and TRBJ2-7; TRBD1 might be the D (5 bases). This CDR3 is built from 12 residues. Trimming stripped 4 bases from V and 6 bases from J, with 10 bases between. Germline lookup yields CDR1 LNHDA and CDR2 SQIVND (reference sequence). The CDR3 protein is CASSSPGIEQYF. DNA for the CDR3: TGTGCCAGTAGTAGTCCAGGGATCGAGCAGTACTTC.

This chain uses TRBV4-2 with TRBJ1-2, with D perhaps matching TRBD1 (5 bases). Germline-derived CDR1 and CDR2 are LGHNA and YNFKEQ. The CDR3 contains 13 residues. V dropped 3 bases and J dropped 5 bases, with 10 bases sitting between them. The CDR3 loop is CASSHRVGYGYTF. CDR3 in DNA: TGTGCCAGCAGCCACAGGGTTGGATATGGCTACACCTTC.

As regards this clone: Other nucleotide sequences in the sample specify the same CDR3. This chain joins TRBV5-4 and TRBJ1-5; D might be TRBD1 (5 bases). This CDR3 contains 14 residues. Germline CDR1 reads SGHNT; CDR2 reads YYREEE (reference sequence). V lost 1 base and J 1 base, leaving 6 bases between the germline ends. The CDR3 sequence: CASSLSGSNQPQHF. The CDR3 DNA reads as TGTGCCAGCAGCTTGTCAGGGAGCAATCAGCCCCAGCATTTT. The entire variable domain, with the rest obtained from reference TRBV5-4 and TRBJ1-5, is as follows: ETGVTQSPTHLIKTRGQQVTLRCSSQSGHNTVSWYQQALGQGPQFIFQYYREEENGRGNFPPRFSGLQFPNYSSELNVNALELDDSALYLCASSLSGSNQPQHFGDGTRLSIL.

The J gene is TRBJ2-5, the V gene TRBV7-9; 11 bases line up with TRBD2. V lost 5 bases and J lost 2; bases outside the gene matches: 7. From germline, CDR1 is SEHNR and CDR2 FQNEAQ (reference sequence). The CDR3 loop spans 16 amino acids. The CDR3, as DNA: TGTGCCAGCAGCACCACTAGCGGGGGAGCTCAAGAGACCCAGTACTTC. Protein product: CASSTTSGGAQETQYF.

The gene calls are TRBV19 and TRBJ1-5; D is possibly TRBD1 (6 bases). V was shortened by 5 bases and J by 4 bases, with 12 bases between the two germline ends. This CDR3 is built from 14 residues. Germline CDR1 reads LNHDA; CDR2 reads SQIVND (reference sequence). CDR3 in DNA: TGTGCCAGTAGTTCACAAACAGGGAATCAGCCCCAGCATTTT. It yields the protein CASSSQTGNQPQHF. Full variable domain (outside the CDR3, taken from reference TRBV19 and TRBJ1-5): DGGITQSPKYLFRKEGQNVTLSCEQNLNHDAMYWYRQDPGQGLRLIYYSQIVNDFQKGDIAEGYSVSREKKESFPLTVTSAQKNPTAFYLCASSSQTGNQPQHFGDGTRLSIL.

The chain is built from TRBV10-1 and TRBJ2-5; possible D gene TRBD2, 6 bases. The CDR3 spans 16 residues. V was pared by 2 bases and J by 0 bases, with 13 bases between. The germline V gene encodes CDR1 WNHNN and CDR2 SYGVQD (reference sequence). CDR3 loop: CASSEHPAGNQETQYF. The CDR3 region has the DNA TGCGCCAGCAGTGAGCACCCTGCGGGGAACCAAGAGACCCAGTACTTC.

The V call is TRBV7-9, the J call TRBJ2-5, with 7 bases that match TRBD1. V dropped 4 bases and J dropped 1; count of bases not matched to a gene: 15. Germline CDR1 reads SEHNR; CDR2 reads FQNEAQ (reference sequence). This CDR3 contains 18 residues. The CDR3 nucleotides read TGTGCCAGCAGCTATAAGCTTAAGTTTCGACAGGGCCAAGAGACCCAGTACTTC. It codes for CASSYKLKFRQGQETQYF.

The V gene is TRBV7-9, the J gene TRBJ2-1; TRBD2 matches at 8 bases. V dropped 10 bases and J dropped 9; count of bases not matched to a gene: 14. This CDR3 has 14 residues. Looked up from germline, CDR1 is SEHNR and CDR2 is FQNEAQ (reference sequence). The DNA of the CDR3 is TGTGCCAACGGACCGGGACTAGGGGGGTTTGAGCAGTTCTTC. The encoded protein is CANGPGLGGFEQFF.

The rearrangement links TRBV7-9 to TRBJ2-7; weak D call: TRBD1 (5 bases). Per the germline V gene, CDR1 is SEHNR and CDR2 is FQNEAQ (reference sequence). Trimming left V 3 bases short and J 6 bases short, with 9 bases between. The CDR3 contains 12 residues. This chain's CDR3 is CASSFQGLEQYF. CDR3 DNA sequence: TGTGCCAGCAGCTTTCAGGGTCTCGAGCAGTACTTC.

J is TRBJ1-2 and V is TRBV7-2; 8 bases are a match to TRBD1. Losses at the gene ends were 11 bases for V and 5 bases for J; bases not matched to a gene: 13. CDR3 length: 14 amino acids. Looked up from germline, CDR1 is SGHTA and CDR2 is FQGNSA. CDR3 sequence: CAGQGGDRWYGYTF. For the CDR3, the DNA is TGTGCCGGGCAAGGGGGGGACAGGTGGTATGGCTACACCTTC.

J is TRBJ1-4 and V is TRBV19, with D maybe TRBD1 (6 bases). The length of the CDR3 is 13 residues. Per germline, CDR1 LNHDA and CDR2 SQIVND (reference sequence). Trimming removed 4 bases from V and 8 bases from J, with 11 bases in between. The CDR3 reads CASSNRVQEKLFF. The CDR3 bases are TGTGCCAGTAGTAACAGGGTTCAGGAAAAACTGTTTTTT. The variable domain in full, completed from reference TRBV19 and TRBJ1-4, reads DGGITQSPKYLFRKEGQNVTLSCEQNLNHDAMYWYRQDPGQGLRLIYYSQIVNDFQKGDIAEGYSVSREKKESFPLTVTSAQKNPTAFYLCASSNRVQEKLFFGSGTQLSVL.

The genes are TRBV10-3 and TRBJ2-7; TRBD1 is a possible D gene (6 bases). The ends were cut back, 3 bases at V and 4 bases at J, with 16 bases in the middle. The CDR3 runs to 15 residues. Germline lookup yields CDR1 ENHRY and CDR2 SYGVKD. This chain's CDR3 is CAISDPPQGFYEQYF. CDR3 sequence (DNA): TGTGCCATCAGTGACCCGCCGCAGGGGTTTTACGAGCAGTACTTC.

The CDR3 protein is CASSGAGLAGVPVRETQYF. The CDR3, as DNA: TGTGCCAGCAGTGGAGCGGGACTAGCGGGAGTCCCAGTTAGGGAGACCCAGTACTTC. This rearrangement joins TRBV6-1 to TRBJ2-5, with 14 bases that match TRBD2. Germline loops: CDR1 MNHNS, CDR2 SASEGT. CDR3 length: 19 residues. V dropped 4 bases and J dropped 5; count of bases not matched to a gene: 15.

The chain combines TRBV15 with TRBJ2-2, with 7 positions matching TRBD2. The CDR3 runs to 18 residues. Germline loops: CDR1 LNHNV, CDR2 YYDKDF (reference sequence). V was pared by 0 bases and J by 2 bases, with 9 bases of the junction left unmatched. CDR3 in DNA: TGTGCCACCAGCAGAGATCGAGGTGCGGGAGTTAACACCGGGGAGCTGTTTTTT. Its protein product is CATSRDRGAGVNTGELFF.

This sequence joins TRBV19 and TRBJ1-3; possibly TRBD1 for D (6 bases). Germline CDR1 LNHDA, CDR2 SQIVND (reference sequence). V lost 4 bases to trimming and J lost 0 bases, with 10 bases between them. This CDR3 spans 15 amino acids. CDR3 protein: CASSSRGDSGNTIYF. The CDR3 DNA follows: TGTGCCAGTAGTAGCAGGGGAGACTCTGGAAACACCATATATTTT.

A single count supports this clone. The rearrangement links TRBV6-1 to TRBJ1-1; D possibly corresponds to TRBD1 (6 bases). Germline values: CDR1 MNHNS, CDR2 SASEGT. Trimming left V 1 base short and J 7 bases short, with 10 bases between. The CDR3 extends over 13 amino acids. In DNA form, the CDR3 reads TGTGCCAGCAGTGAAGTTAACAGGGTTGAAGCTTTCTTT. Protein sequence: CASSEVNRVEAFF.

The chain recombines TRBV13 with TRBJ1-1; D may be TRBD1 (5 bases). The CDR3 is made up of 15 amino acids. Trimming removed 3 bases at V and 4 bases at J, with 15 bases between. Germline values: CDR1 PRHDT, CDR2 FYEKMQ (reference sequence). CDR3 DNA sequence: TGTGCCAGCAGCTTTGGGAACAGGCGGGGCACTGAAGCTTTCTTT. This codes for CASSFGNRRGTEAFF.

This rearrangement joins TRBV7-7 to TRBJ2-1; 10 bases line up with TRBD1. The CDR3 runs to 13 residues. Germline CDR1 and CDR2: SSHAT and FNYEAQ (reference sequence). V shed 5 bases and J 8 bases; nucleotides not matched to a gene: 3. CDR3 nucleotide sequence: TGTGCCAGCAGCCGCGGACAGGGGGATGAGCAGTTCTTC. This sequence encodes CASSRGQGDEQFF. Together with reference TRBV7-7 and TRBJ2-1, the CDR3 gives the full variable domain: GAGVSQSPRYKVTKRGQDVTLRCDPISSHATLYWYQQALGQGPEFLTYFNYEAQPDKSGLPSDRFSAERPEGSISTLTIQRTEQRDSAMYRCASSRGQGDEQFFGPGTRLTVL.

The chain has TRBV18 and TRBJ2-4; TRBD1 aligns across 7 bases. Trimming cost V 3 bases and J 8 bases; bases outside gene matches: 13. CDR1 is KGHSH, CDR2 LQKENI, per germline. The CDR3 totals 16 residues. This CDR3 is CASSPTEQGFLDIQYF. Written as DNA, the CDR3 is TGTGCCAGCTCACCCACCGAACAGGGGTTTTTAGACATTCAGTACTTC.

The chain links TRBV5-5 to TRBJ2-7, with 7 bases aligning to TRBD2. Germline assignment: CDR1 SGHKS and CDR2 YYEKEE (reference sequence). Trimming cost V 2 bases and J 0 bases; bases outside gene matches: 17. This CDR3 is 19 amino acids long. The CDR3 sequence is CASSFGLGGTYLSSYEQYF. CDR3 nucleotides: TGTGCCAGCAGCTTTGGACTCGGGGGGACCTACTTAAGCTCCTACGAGCAGTACTTC.

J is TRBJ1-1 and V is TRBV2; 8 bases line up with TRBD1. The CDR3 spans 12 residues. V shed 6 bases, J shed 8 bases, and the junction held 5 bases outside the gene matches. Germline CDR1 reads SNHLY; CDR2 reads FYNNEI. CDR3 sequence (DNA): TGTGCCAGCAGGTACCGACAGGGGGAAGCTTTCTTT. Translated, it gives CASRYRQGEAFF.